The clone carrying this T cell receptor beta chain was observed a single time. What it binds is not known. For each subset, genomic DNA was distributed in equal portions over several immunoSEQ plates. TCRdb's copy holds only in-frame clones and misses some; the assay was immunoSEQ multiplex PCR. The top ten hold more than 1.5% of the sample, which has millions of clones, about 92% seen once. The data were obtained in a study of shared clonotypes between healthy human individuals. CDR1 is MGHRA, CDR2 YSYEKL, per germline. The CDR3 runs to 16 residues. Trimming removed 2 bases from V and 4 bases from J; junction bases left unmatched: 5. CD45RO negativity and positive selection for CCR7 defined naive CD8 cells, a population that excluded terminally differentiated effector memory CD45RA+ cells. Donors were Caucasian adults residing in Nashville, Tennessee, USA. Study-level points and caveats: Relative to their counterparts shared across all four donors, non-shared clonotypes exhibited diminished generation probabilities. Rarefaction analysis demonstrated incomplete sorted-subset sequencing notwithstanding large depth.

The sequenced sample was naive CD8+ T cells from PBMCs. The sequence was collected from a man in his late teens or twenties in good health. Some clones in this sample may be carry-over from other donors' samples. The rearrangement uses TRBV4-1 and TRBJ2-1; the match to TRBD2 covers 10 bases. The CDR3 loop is CASSQTSGNEYNEQFF. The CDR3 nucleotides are TGCGCCAGCAGCCAAACTAGCGGGAATGAGTACAATGAGCAGTTCTTC.